Shown below are 21 T cell receptor beta chains from a single sample sequenced in a study of T cells after yellow fever vaccination. From the 5' RACE reads, TCRdb called clonotypes with MiXCR, one entry per CDR3 protein. The sample yields 65,000 to 90,000 distinct CDR3 sequences, 13% seen once. The source was CD8+ T cells not binding an NS4B(214-222) dextramer, sorted from PBMCs, collected more than 20 days after the first yellow fever vaccination. The receptors here all came from a man between 18 and 35 years old who received the YFV17D yellow fever vaccine.

The chain is built from TRBV6-2 or TRBV6-3 and TRBJ2-1, with 9 bases aligning to TRBD2. The germline CDR1 and CDR2 sequences are MNHEY and SVGEGT. With 3 bases clipped from V and 4 bases from J, the junction kept 4 bases outside the gene matches. This CDR3 has 15 amino acids. CDR3 sequence reads: CASSYSLAGYNEQFF. CDR3 DNA sequence: TGTGCCAGCAGTTATTCCCTAGCGGGGTACAATGAGCAGTTCTTC.

This clonotype was seen more than once but under ten times. The gene calls are TRBV5-1 and TRBJ2-1; 8 nucleotides match TRBD2. Unmatched junction bases numbered 1, after V lost 1 base and J lost 4 bases. From germline, CDR1 is SGHRS and CDR2 YFSETQ. This CDR3 is built from 14 residues. CDR3 sequence reads: CASSLRGGYNEQFF. CDR3 nucleotides: TGCGCCAGCAGCTTGCGGGGGGGATACAATGAGCAGTTCTTC.

This clonotype was seen only a few times. In nucleotides, the CDR3 is TGCAGTGCTTCCGGGACAGGCAGCACAGATACGCAGTATTTT. Its translation is CSASGTGSTDTQYF. The chain has TRBV20-1 and TRBJ2-3; 8 nucleotides align to TRBD1. J gave up 0 bases and V 5 bases, and 4 bases lay outside the gene matches. The germline V gene encodes CDR1 DFQATT and CDR2 SNEGSKA (reference sequence). The CDR3 has 14 amino acids.

The rearrangement joins TRBV20-1 to TRBJ2-1; 8 nucleotides agree with TRBD1. The V segment lost 0 bases and the J segment 5 bases; nucleotides outside the gene matches: 9. The CDR3 extends over 16 amino acids. Germline values: CDR1 DFQATT, CDR2 SNEGSKA (reference sequence). The CDR3 DNA sequence: TGCAGTGCTAGAGATAGGACAGGGTGGCCCCACAATGAGCAGTTCTTC. This codes for CSARDRTGWPHNEQFF.

This clonotype was counted only a few times. This chain uses TRBV5-1 with TRBJ2-7; a weak D match, TRBD2 (5 bases). Germline V CDR1 and CDR2: SGHRS, YFSETQ. Between the trimmed V and J ends, which lost 0 bases and 1 base, there was a span of 8 bases. The CDR3 loop spans 14 amino acids. The CDR3 reads CASSLESGSYEQYV. The CDR3 DNA reads as TGCGCCAGCAGCTTGGAAAGCGGATCCTACGAGCAGTACGTC.

A few counts support this clonotype. The rearrangement links TRBV6-2 or TRBV6-3 to TRBJ2-2, with TRBD2 matching over 12 bases. CDR1 MNHEY and CDR2 SVGEGT come from the germline V gene. This CDR3 has 20 amino acids. Trimming removed 10 bases from V and 0 bases from J; junction bases left unmatched: 18. The CDR3 DNA follows: TGTGCCAACCCCGGTAGGGGCGCGGGACTAGCGGGCGCGAACACCGGGGAGCTGTTTTTT. Amino acids: CANPGRGAGLAGANTGELFF.

The CDR3 DNA reads as TGCAGTGTCCAAACCGGGGGGAAGGGTCCTGAAGCTTTCTTT. It is translated as CSVQTGGKGPEAFF. V usage is TRBV20-1 and J usage is TRBJ1-1; maybe TRBD1 (5 bases). This CDR3 has 14 residues. The ends were cut back, 7 bases at V and 6 bases at J, with 21 bases in the middle. Germline CDR1 DFQATT, CDR2 SNEGSKA (reference sequence).

This clonotype was detected only a few times. The J gene is TRBJ2-2, the V gene TRBV12-3 or TRBV12-4; a weak D match, TRBD2 (6 bases). The length of the CDR3 is 12 residues. Trimming took 3 bases from V and 8 from J, leaving 7 bases between them. In DNA, the CDR3 is TGTGCCAGCAGTTTTGGGGGGGGGGAGCTGTTTTTT. Protein: CASSFGGGELFF.

The chain carries TRBV29-1 and TRBJ1-3; tentatively, D is TRBD1 (5 bases). Germline V gene data show CDR1 as SQVTM and CDR2 as ANQGSEA. The CDR3 contains 13 residues. Written as DNA, the CDR3 is TGCTCGGGTTGGGGGATGGATGGAAACACCATATATTTT. It yields the protein CSGWGMDGNTIYF. The full variable domain, with the rest looked up from reference TRBV29-1 and TRBJ1-3, is SAVISQKPSRDICQRGTSLTIQCQVDSQVTMMFWYRQQPGQSLTLIATANQGSEATYESGFVIDKFPISRPNLTFSTLTVSNMSPEDSSIYLCSGWGMDGNTIYFGEGSWLTVV.

The chain is built from TRBV2 and TRBJ1-2; possibly TRBD1 for D (5 bases). This CDR3 has 14 residues. CDR1 and CDR2 (germline): SNHLY, FYNNEI. Between the trimmed V and J ends, which lost 1 base and 4 bases, there was a span of 10 bases. The CDR3 coding sequence is TGTGCCAGCAGTGAAGTGGGGGTGAGCTATGGCTACACCTTC. Its protein product is CASSEVGVSYGYTF. The whole variable domain, remainder taken from reference TRBV2 and TRBJ1-2, is EPEVTQTPSHQVTQMGQEVILRCVPISNHLYFYWYRQILGQKVEFLVSFYNNEISEKSEIFDDQFSVERPDGSNFTLKIRSTKLEDSAMYFCASSEVGVSYGYTFGSGTRLTVV.

The chain employs TRBV20-1 and TRBJ2-3; 10 bases agree with TRBD2. With V trimmed by 0 bases and J by 2 bases, 11 bases remained unmatched. Germline lookup yields CDR1 DFQATT and CDR2 SNEGSKA (reference sequence). CDR3 size: 18 residues. The CDR3 DNA reads as TGCAGTGCTAGAGAGTCCCCACTAGCGGGGCCTTACACAGATACGCAGTATTTT. Encoded protein: CSARESPLAGPYTDTQYF.

This clonotype was detected only a few times. The V and J genes are TRBV6-2 or TRBV6-3 and TRBJ1-1; a weak D match, TRBD1 (5 bases). Germline V gene sequence: CDR1 MNHEY, CDR2 SVGEGT. This CDR3 is 12 amino acids long. Trimming took off 7 bases at V and 7 bases at J, with 13 bases between the two ends. The CDR3 spells CASNRGGGEAFF. In nucleotides, the CDR3 is TGTGCCAGCAATCGGGGCGGGGGTGAAGCTTTCTTT.

In this sample, this clonotype turned up a few times. The gene calls are TRBV4-3 and TRBJ1-2; D is undetermined. This CDR3 spans 14 amino acids. Germline loops: CDR1 LGHNA, CDR2 YSLEER. Trimming pared 0 bases from V and 0 bases from J, leaving 5 bases between. The CDR3 nucleotides read TGCGCCAGCAGCCAAGATCGAGCTAACTATGGCTACACCTTC. It is translated as CASSQDRANYGYTF.

The chain is built from TRBV4-1 and TRBJ1-1; a weak D match, TRBD1 (5 bases). V gave up 4 bases and J gave up 5 bases, with 17 bases separating them. CDR1 is MGHRA, CDR2 YSYEKL, per germline. The CDR3 totals 15 residues. CDR3 amino acids: CASSRGGDHKTEAFF. The CDR3 DNA reads TGCGCCAGCAGCCGCGGAGGGGACCACAAAACTGAAGCTTTCTTT.

The rearrangement uses TRBV4-1 and TRBJ1-1; the D is unclear. The CDR3 runs to 17 residues. Germline-derived CDR1 and CDR2 are MGHRA and YSYEKL. Trimming pared 0 bases from V and 0 bases from J, leaving 14 bases between. CDR3 nucleotides: TGCGCCAGCAGCCAAGAGCCAAGGGAGGCTCTGAACACTGAAGCTTTCTTT. Translation: CASSQEPREALNTEAFF.

The V and J genes are TRBV6-6 and TRBJ1-2; D uncertain. Looked up from germline, CDR1 is MNHNY and CDR2 is SVGAGI (reference sequence). Trimming shortened V by 10 bases and J by 1 base, and 10 bases separated the two germline ends. This CDR3 region has 12 residues. CDR3 in amino acids: CAITPGNYGYTF. The CDR3 nucleotides read TGTGCCATAACTCCGGGTAACTATGGCTACACCTTC.

This clonotype showed up just a few times. The V and J genes are TRBV7-9 and TRBJ1-6; a possible D gene is TRBD1 (6 bases). Germline loops: CDR1 SEHNR, CDR2 FQNEAQ (reference sequence). The length of the CDR3 is 12 residues. Trimming left V 4 bases short and J 10 bases short, with 8 bases between. The chain's CDR3 is CASSSGASPLHF. The CDR3 DNA follows: TGTGCCAGCAGCTCGGGGGCGTCACCCCTCCACTTT.

This chain uses TRBV29-1 with TRBJ2-1; no clear D. Germline V gives CDR1 SQVTM, CDR2 ANQGSEA. The CDR3 is 13 residues long. Trimming stripped 2 bases from V and 0 bases from J, with 5 bases between. The CDR3 nucleotides are TGCAGCGTTGAACAGAGCTCCTACAATGAGCAGTTCTTC. This sequence encodes CSVEQSSYNEQFF.

This clonotype was seen a handful of times. The genes are TRBV2 and TRBJ2-7; D tentatively reads TRBD1 or TRBD2 (6 bases each). Trimming shortened V by 8 bases and J by 2 bases, and 22 bases separated the two germline ends. The CDR3 totals 16 residues. Germline V lookup: CDR1 SNHLY, CDR2 FYNNEI. The CDR3 is CASGGIPGHNPYEQYF. CDR3 DNA: TGTGCCAGCGGAGGGATTCCGGGACACAACCCCTACGAGCAGTACTTC.

This chain connects TRBV19 to TRBJ1-5, with 7 bases matching TRBD1. V shed 9 bases, J shed 5 bases, and the junction held 13 bases outside the gene matches. The CDR3 totals 15 residues. CDR1 and CDR2 from the germline V gene are LNHDA and SQIVND (reference sequence). This CDR3 is CASRGGDSSYQPQHF. The CDR3 DNA follows: TGTGCCAGCAGGGGAGGGGACAGCTCGTATCAGCCCCAGCATTTT.

This clonotype was recorded a few times. The CDR3 nucleotides read TGTGCCAGCAGTTACACTAGCGGGGGGAACAATGAGCAGTTCTTC. This encodes CASSYTSGGNNEQFF. The chain carries TRBV6-4 and TRBJ2-1; 12 bases are shared with TRBD2. There are 15 residues in the CDR3. CDR1 and CDR2 (germline): MRHNA, SNTAGT. J gave up 5 bases and V 5 bases, and 4 bases lay outside the gene matches.